What follows is one TCR beta chain and its context. TEMRA cells underwent FACS enrichment and CD8+ and CD4+ T cells underwent negative isolation. The data originate from a study of CD8 T cells in Susac syndrome. The CDR3 spans 13 residues. Trimming shortened V by 4 bases and J by 5 bases, and 11 bases separated the two germline ends. Random hexamers served to reverse transcribe roughly 0.5 to 1 ug RNA. TCRdb itself ran the immunoSEQ multiplex PCR reads through MiXCR, one entry per CDR3 protein. The table shows some 200,000 distinct CDR3 sequences, with over 90% occurring only once. What was sequenced was CD4+ T cells from PBMCs. This TCR derives from a human donor with multiple sclerosis. The chain employs TRBV23-1 and TRBJ2-5, with D tentatively TRBD1 or TRBD2 (5 bases each). TRBV23-1 counts as an open reading frame of uncertain function. CDR3 in DNA: TGCGCCAGCAGTCTGTGGGACCGGGAGACCCAGTACTTC. It is translated as CASSLWDRETQYF.